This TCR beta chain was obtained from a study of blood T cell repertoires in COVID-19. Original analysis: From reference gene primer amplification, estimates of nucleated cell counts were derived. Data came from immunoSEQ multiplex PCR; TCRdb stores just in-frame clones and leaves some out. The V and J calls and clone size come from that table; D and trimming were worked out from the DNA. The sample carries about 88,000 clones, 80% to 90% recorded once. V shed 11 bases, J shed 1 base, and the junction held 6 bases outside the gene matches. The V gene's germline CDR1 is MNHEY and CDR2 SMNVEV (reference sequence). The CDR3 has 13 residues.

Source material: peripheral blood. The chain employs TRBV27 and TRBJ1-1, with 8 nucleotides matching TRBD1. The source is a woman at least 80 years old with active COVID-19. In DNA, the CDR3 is TGTGCCGCCAGGACAGGGAGGAACACTGAAGCTTTCTTT. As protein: CAARTGRNTEAFF.